The 14 T cell receptor beta chains below all came from one sample that was sequenced in a study of T cell responses to AZD1222 COVID-19 vaccine. Profiling relied on immunoSEQ multiplex PCR, and the TCRdb table lists in-frame clones only, not all of them. The sample comprises about 150,000 clones, around 94% of which are singletons, and over 0.95% rests with the top ten. The source material was peripheral blood, sampled on day 0 of AZD1222 vaccination. The receptors were gathered from an adult in good health.

This sequence joins TRBV7-9 and TRBJ1-2; TRBD1 agrees at 8 bases. The CDR3 runs to 13 residues. CDR1 and CDR2 (germline): SEHNR, FQNEAQ (reference sequence). With 5 bases clipped from V and 5 bases from J, the junction kept 4 bases outside the gene matches. The CDR3 nucleotides are TGTGCCAGCAGCCGTGGACAGGGTTATGGCTACACCTTC. Protein: CASSRGQGYGYTF.

V usage is TRBV18 and J usage is TRBJ2-2, with D possibly called TRBD1 or TRBD2 (5 bases each). Trimming shortened V by 3 bases and J by 5 bases, and 28 bases separated the two germline ends. The CDR3 consists of 20 residues. Germline CDR1 KGHSH, CDR2 LQKENI. CDR3: CASSPLRGVNRGDRTGELFF. The CDR3 DNA follows: TGTGCCAGCTCACCTCTGAGGGGAGTAAATAGAGGTGATCGGACCGGGGAGCTGTTTTTT.

This clone appeared once. The chain has TRBV10-2 and TRBJ1-2; 7 nucleotides agree with TRBD1. The germline gives CDR1 WSHSY, CDR2 SAAADI. J lost 0 bases, V lost 7 bases, and 11 bases had no gene match. The CDR3 has 16 residues. The CDR3 DNA is TGCGCCAGCACCACGGGACAGACTACACCTAACTATGGCTACACCTTC. Encoded protein: CASTTGQTTPNYGYTF.

This clone came up once. This rearrangement joins TRBV5-1 to TRBJ2-6, with D unclear. V was cut by 9 bases and J by 0 bases, with 10 bases left in between. The CDR3 runs 14 residues. Germline V gene data show CDR1 as SGHRS and CDR2 as YFSETQ. This chain's CDR3 is CATPFISGANVLTF. Here the CDR3 DNA reads TGCGCCACCCCTTTTATCTCTGGGGCCAACGTCCTGACTTTC.

V gene TRBV11-2 combines with J gene TRBJ1-1; tentatively, D is TRBD1 (5 bases). V was pared by 3 bases and J by 0 bases, with 8 bases between. This CDR3 comprises 14 residues. Germline V gives CDR1 SGHAT, CDR2 FQNNGV. This chain's CDR3 is CASSFGHLNTEAFF. CDR3 DNA: TGTGCCAGCAGCTTCGGACACTTGAACACTGAAGCTTTCTTT.

V is TRBV5-4 and J is TRBJ2-2, with 8 bases matching TRBD2. V gave up 3 bases and J gave up 2 bases; unmatched junction bases: 0. Germline CDR1 and CDR2: SGHNT and YYREEE (reference sequence). This CDR3 comprises 14 residues. The CDR3 loop is CASSWTSNTGELFF. As DNA, the CDR3 is TGTGCCAGCAGCTGGACTAGCAACACCGGGGAGCTGTTTTTT.

The chain joins TRBV5-8 to TRBJ1-1, with TRBD1 matching 11 bases. Trimming took 4 bases from V and 8 from J; bases not matched to a gene: 7. The CDR3 covers 14 residues. Germline CDR1 is SGHTS and CDR2 is YDEGEE. The CDR3 DNA reads TGTGCCAGCAGCCGGGACAGGGGGATAGGGGAAGCTTTCTTT. Encoded protein: CASSRDRGIGEAFF.

The chain recombines TRBV28 with TRBJ1-6; TRBD1 matches at 10 bases. Germline V gives CDR1 MDHEN, CDR2 SYDVKM. CDR3 length equals 15 residues. V shed 5 bases, J shed 6 bases, and the junction held 4 bases outside the gene matches. The CDR3, as DNA: TGTGCCAGCAGTCACGGGACAGGGGTTAATTCACCCCTCCACTTT. As protein: CASSHGTGVNSPLHF.

The chain carries TRBV11-3 and TRBJ2-6, with D possibly TRBD2 on 5 matching bases. Germline V CDR1 and CDR2: SGHNT, YENEEA. V was pared by 0 bases and J by 0 bases, with 12 bases between. CDR3 length equals 18 residues. The CDR3 protein is CASSLESMGVSGANVLTF. The CDR3 region has the DNA TGTGCCAGCAGCTTAGAAAGCATGGGAGTCTCTGGGGCCAACGTCCTGACTTTC.

V and J are TRBV3-1 (or the pseudogene TRBV3-2) and TRBJ2-1; 11 nucleotides match TRBD2. V trimming: 2 bases; J trimming: 6 bases; junction bases outside the gene matches: 6. Germline lookup yields CDR1 LGHDT and CDR2 YNNKEL (reference sequence). This CDR3 has 16 residues. CDR3 bases: TGTGCCAGCAGCCAAATCGGGACTAGCGGAGCCAATGAGCAGTTCTTC. This codes for CASSQIGTSGANEQFF.

The gene calls are TRBV19 and TRBJ1-1; D is perhaps TRBD1 (6 bases). Trimming took off 2 bases at V and 4 bases at J, with 11 bases between the two ends. CDR1 and CDR2 from the germline V gene are LNHDA and SQIVND (reference sequence). CDR3 length: 14 amino acids. CDR3 loop: CASSILGQGTEAFF. CDR3 coding DNA: TGTGCCAGTAGTATATTGGGACAAGGCACTGAAGCTTTCTTT.

The chain couples TRBV9 to TRBJ2-2; 9 bases map to TRBD2. The V and J ends lost 4 bases and 3 bases, in that order; junction bases with no gene match: 1. Germline V gives CDR1 SGDLS, CDR2 YYNGEE. The CDR3 spans 14 residues. CDR3 bases: TGTGCCAGCAGCACTAGCGGGTACACCGGGGAGCTGTTTTTT. It translates to CASSTSGYTGELFF.

The V and J genes are TRBV5-1 and TRBJ1-4; 9 positions match TRBD1. The V gene end was trimmed by 3 bases and the J gene end by 8 bases; junction bases not matched to a gene: 2. This CDR3 is 13 amino acids long. Germline CDR1 SGHRS, CDR2 YFSETQ. CDR3 region: CASSSTGGEKLFF. CDR3 nucleotide sequence: TGCGCCAGCAGCTCGACAGGGGGGGAAAAACTGTTTTTT.

The gene calls are TRBV6-5 and TRBJ2-1, with 9 bases identical to TRBD2. With V trimmed by 5 bases and J by 5 bases, 7 bases remained unmatched. This CDR3 contains 15 residues. The V gene's germline CDR1 is MNHEY and CDR2 SVGAGI. Written as DNA, the CDR3 is TGTGCCAGCAGTATCAAGACTAGCGGAAACAATGAGCAGTTCTTC. It encodes CASSIKTSGNNEQFF.